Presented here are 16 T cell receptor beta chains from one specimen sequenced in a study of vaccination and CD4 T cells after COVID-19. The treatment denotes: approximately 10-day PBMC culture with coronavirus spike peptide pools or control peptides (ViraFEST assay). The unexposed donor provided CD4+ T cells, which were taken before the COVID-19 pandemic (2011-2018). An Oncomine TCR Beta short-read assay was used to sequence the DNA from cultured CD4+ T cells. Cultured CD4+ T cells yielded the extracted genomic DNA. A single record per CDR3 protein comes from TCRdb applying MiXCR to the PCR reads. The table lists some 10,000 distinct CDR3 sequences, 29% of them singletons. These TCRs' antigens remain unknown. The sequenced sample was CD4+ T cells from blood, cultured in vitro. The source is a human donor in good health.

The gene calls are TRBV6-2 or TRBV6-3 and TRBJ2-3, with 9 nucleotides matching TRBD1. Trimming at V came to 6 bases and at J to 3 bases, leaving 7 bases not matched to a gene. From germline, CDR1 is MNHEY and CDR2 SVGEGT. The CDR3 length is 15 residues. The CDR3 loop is CASRNYRGPTDTQYF. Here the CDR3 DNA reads TGTGCCAGCAGGAATTACAGGGGGCCGACAGATACGCAGTATTTT.

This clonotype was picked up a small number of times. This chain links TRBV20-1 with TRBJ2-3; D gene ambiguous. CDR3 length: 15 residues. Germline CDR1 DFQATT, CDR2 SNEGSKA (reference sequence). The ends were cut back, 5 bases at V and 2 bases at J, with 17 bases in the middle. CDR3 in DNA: TGCAGTGCTCACCCACCTTTAGTAAACACAGATACGCAGTATTTT. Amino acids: CSAHPPLVNTDTQYF.

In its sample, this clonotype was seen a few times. CDR3 region: CASRGGWNQPQHF. In DNA form, the CDR3 reads TGTGCCAGCAGGGGGGGTTGGAATCAGCCCCAGCATTTT. The chain employs TRBV2 and TRBJ1-5; the D gene is possibly TRBD1 (5 bases). Germline assignment: CDR1 SNHLY and CDR2 FYNNEI. This CDR3 has 13 residues. V lost 6 bases to trimming and J lost 4 bases, with 10 bases between them.

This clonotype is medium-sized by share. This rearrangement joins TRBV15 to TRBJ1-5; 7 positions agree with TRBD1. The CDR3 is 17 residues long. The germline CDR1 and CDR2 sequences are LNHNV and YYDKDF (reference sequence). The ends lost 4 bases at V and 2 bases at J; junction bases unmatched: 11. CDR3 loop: CATSTLDREFGNQPQHF. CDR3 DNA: TGTGCCACCAGCACCCTCGACAGGGAATTTGGCAATCAGCCCCAGCATTTT.

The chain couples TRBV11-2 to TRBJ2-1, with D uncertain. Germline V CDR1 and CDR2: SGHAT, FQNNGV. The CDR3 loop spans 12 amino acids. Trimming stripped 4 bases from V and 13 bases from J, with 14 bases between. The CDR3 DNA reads TGTGCCAGCAGCTCGGGCGTGTTTCGACAGTTCTTC. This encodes CASSSGVFRQFF. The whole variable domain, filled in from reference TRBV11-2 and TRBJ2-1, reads EAGVAQSPRYKIIEKRQSVAFWCNPISGHATLYWYQQILGQGPKLLIQFQNNGVVDDSQLPKDRFSAERLKGVDSTLKIQPAKLEDSAVYLCASSSGVFRQFFGPGTRLTVL.

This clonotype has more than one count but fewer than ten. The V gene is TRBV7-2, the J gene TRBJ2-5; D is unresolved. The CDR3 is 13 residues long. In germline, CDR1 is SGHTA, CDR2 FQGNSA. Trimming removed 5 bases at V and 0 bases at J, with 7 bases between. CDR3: CASSPMYQETQYF. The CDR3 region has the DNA TGTGCCAGCAGCCCCATGTACCAAGAGACCCAGTACTTC. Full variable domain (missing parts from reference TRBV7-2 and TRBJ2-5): GAGVSQSPSNKVTEKGKDVELRCDPISGHTALYWYRQSLGQGLEFLIYFQGNSAPDKSGLPSDRFSAERTGGSVSTLTIQRTQQEDSAVYLCASSPMYQETQYFGPGTRLLVL.

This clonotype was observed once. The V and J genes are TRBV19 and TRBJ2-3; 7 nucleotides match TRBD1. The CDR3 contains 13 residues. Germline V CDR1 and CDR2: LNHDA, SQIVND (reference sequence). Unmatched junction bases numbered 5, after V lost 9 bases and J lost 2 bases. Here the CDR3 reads CASRDSPTDTQYF. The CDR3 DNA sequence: TGTGCCAGCCGGGACAGCCCCACAGATACGCAGTATTTT.

DNA for the CDR3: TGTGCCAGTAGTATCAGGGGGAACACTGAAGCTTTCTTT. As protein: CASSIRGNTEAFF. The rearrangement links TRBV19 to TRBJ1-1, with D perhaps matching TRBD1 (6 bases). CDR3 length: 13 amino acids. Germline CDR1 LNHDA, CDR2 SQIVND (reference sequence). Trimming left V 3 bases short and J 1 base short, with 6 bases between.

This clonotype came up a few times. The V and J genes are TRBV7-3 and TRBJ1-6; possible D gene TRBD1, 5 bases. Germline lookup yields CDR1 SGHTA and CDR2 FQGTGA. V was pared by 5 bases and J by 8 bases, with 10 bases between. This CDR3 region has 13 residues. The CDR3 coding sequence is TGTGCCAGCAGCCCACAGGTGGATTCACCCCTCCACTTT. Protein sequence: CASSPQVDSPLHF.

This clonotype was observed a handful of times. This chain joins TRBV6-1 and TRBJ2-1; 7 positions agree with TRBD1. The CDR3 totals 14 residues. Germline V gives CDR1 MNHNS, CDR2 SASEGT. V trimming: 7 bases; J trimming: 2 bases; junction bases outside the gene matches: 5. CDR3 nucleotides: TGTGCCAGCAAGGGACAGCCGACCTACAATGAGCAGTTCTTC. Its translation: CASKGQPTYNEQFF.

The CDR3 nucleotides read TGTGCCACCAGTGATTTAGTCACAGGGTCCTACAATGAGCAGTTCTTC. It yields the protein CATSDLVTGSYNEQFF. The chain has TRBV24-1 and TRBJ2-1, with D possibly being TRBD1 (6 bases). Trimming removed 1 base at V and 1 base at J, with 10 bases between. The CDR3 is 16 residues long. CDR1 is KGHDR, CDR2 SFDVKD, per germline.

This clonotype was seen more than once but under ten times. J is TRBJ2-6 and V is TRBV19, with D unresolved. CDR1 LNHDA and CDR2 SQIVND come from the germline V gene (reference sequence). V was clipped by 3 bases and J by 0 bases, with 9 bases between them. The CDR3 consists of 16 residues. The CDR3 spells CASSIGQLSGANVLTF. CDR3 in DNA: TGTGCCAGTAGTATTGGTCAGCTCTCTGGGGCCAACGTCCTGACTTTC.

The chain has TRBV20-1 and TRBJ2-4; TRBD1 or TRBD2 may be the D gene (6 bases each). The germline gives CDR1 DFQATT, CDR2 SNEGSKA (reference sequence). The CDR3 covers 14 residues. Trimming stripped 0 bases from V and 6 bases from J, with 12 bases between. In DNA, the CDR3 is TGCAGTGCTAGAGAAGCACAGGGAGGAAACATTCAGTACTTC. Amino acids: CSAREAQGGNIQYF.

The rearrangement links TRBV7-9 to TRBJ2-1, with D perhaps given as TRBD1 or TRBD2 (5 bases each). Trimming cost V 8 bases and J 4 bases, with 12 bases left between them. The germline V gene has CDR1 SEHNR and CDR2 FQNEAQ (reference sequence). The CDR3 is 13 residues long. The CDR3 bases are TGTGCCAGCGACAGAGGGTCATACAATGAGCAGTTCTTC. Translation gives CASDRGSYNEQFF. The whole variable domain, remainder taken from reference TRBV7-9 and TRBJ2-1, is DTGVSQNPRHKITKRGQNVTFRCDPISEHNRLYWYRQTLGQGPEFLTYFQNEAQLEKSRLLSDRFSAERPKGSFSTLEIQRTEQGDSAMYLCASDRGSYNEQFFGPGTRLTVL.

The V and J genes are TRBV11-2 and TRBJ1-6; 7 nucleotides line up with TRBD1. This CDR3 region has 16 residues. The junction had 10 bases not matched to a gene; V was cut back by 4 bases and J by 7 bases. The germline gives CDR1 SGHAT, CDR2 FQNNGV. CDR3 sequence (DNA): TGTGCCAGCAGCTCAATCCTACAGGGGAAGAATTCACCCCTCCACTTT. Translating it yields CASSSILQGKNSPLHF.

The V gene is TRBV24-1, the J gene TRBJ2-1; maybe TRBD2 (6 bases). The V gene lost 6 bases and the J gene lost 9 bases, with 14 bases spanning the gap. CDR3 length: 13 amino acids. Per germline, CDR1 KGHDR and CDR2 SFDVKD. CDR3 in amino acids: CATSITSPGEQFF. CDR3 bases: TGTGCCACCAGTATCACTAGCCCCGGTGAGCAGTTCTTC.